This T cell receptor (beta chain) was documented in a study of human T cells and chemical hapten exposure. Study at large: While the approximately 24-week study was under way, patients received diphenylcyclopropenone on the scalp every week.

General study results and limits: While controls formed fewer of them, expanded TCRs formed significantly more large CDR3 similarity clusters.

MiXCR, applied by TCRdb to the RACE reads, yields one record per CDR3 protein. The top ten hold about 2.1% of the sample, which has around 380,000 distinct CDR3 sequences, more than 4.5% seen once. In its sample, this clonotype was seen a few times. Its antigen is unknown. Sample time point: patch test 1, 2 weeks after DPC sensitization. Sample treatment: therapeutic diphenylcyclopropenone sensitization with weekly scalp DPC. Those who donated were patients with alopecia, 18 to 70 years of age, and suitable for DPC. The ends were cut back, 5 bases at V and 3 bases at J, with 13 bases in the middle. This CDR3 comprises 15 residues. Germline V gene data show CDR1 as LGHNA and CDR2 as YNFKEQ.

The sequence was collected from a woman aged 45-60 years with alopecia areata. Some clones in this sample may be carry-over from other donors' samples. The V and J genes are TRBV4-2 and TRBJ1-4; weak D call: TRBD1 (6 bases). The sample was whole blood, taken in connection with sensitization to the hapten diphenylcyclopropenone (DPC). CDR3 sequence (DNA): TGTGCCAGCAGCTCACGACAGGAGCCTAATGAAAAACTGTTTTTT. This codes for CASSSRQEPNEKLFF.